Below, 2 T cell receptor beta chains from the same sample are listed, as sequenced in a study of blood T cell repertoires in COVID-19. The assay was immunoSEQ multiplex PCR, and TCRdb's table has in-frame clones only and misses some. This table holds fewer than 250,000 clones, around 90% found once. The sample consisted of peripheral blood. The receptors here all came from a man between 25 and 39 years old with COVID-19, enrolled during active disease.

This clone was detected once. The DNA for the CDR3 is TGTGCCAGCAGTTTATCTTGGACTAGCGGGCCCTCGGAGACCCAGTACTTC. Protein product: CASSLSWTSGPSETQYF. The chain employs TRBV27 and TRBJ2-5, with 11 positions matching TRBD2. There are 17 residues in the CDR3. V was pared by 0 bases and J by 5 bases, with 8 bases of the junction left unmatched. From germline, CDR1 is MNHEY and CDR2 SMNVEV (reference sequence).

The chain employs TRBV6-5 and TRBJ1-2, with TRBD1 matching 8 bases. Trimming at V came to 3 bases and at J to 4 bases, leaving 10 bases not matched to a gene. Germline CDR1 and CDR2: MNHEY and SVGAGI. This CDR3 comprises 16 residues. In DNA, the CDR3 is TGTGCCAGCAGTTATTCCCAGGGGGCGAGTTTCTATGGCTACACCTTC. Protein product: CASSYSQGASFYGYTF.